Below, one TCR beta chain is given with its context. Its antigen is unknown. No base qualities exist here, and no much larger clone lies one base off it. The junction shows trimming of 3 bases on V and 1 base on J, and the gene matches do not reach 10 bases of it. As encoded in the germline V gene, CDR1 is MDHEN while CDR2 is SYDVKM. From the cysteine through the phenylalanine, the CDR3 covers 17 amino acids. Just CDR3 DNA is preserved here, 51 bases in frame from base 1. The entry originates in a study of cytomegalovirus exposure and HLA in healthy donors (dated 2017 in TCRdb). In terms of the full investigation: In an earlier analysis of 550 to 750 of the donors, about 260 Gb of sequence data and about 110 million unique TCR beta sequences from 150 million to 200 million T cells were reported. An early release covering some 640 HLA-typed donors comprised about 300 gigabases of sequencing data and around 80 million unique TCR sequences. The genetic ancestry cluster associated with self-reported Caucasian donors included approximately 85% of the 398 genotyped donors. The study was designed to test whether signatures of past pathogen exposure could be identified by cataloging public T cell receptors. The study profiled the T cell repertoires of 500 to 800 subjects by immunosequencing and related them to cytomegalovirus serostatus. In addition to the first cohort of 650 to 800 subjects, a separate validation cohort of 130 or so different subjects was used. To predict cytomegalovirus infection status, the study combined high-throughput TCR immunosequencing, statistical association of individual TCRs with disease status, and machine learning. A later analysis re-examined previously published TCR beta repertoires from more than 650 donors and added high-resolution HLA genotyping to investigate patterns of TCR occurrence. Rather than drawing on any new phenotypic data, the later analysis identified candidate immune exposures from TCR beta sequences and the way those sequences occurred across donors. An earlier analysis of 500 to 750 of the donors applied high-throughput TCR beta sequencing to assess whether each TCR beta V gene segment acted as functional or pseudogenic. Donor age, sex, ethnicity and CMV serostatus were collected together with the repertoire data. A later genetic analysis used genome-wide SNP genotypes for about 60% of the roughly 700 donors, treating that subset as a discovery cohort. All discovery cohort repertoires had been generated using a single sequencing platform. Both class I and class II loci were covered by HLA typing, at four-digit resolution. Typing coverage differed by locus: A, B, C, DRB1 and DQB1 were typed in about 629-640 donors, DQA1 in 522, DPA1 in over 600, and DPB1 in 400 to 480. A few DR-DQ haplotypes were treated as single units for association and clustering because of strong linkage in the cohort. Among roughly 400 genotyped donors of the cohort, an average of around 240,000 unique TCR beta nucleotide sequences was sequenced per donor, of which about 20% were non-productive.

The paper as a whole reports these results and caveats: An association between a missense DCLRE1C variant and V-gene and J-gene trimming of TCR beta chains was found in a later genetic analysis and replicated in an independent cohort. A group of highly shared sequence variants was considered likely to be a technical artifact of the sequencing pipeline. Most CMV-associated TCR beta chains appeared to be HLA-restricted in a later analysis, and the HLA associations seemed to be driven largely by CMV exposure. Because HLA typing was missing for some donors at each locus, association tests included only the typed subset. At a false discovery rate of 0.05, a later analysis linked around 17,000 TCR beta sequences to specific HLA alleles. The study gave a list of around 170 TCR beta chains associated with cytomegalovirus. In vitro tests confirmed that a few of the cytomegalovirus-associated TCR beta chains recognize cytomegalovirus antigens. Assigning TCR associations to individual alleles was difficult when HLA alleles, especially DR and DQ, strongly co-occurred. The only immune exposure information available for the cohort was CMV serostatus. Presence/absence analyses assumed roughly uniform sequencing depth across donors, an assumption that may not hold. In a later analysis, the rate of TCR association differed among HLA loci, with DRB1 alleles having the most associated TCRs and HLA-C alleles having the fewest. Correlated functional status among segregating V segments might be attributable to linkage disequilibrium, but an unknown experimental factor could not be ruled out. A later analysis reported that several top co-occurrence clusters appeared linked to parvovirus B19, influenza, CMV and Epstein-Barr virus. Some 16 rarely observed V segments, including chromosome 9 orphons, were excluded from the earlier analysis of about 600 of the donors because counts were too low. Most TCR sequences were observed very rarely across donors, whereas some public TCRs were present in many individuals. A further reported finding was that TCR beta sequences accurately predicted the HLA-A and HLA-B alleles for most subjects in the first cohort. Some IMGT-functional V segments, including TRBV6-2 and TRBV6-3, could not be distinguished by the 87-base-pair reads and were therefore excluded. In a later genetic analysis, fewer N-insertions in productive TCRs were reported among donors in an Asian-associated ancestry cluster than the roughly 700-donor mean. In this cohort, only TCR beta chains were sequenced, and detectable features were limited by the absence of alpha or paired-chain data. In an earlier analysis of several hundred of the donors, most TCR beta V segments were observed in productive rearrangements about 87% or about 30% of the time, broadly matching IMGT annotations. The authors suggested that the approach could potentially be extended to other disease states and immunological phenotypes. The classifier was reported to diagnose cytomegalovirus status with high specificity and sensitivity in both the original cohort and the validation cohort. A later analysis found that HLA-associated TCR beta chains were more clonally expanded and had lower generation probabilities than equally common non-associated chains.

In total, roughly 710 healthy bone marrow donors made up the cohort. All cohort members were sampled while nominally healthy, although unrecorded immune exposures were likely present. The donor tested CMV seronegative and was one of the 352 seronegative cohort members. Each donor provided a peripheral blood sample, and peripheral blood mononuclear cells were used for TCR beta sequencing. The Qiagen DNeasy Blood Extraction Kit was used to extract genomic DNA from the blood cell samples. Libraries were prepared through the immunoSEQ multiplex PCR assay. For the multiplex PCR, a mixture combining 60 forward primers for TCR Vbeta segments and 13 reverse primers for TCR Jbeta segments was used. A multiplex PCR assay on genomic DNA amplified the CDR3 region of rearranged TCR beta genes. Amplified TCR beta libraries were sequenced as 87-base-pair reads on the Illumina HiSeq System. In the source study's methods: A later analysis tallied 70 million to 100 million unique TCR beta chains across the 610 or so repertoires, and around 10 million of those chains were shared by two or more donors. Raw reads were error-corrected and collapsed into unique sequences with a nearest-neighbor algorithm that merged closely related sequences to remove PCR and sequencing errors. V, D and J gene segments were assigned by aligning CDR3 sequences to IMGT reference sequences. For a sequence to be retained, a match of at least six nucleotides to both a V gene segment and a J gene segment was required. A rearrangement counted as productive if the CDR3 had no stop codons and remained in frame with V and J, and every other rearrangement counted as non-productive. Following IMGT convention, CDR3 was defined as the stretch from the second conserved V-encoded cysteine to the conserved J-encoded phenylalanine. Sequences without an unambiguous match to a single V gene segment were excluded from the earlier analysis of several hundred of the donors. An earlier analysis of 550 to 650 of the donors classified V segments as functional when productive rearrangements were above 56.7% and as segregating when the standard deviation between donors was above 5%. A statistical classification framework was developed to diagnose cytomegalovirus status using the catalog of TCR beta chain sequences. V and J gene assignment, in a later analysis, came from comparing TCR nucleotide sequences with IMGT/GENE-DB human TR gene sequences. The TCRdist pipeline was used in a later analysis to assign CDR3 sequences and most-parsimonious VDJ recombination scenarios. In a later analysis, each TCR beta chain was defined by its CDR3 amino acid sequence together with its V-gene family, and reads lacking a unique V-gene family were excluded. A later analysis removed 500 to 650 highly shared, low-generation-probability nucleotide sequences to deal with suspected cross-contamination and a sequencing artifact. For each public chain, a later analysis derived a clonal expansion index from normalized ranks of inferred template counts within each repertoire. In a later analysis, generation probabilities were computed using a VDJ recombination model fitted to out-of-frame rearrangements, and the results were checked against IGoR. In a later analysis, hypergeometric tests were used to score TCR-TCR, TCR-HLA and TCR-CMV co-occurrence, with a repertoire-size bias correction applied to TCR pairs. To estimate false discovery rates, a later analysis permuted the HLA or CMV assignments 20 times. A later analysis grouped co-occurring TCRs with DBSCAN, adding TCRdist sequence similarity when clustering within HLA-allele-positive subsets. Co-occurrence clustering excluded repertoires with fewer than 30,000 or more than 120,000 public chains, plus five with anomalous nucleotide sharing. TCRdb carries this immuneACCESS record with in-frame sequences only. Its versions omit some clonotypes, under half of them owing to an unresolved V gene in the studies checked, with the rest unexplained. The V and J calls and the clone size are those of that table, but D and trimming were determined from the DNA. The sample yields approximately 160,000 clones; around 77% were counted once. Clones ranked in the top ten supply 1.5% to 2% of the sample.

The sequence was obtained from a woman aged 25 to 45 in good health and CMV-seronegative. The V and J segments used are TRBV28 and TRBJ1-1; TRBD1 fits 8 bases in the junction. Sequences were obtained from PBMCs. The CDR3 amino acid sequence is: CASSLWQGATKNTEAFF. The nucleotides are TGTGCCAGCAGTTTGTGGCAGGGGGCGACTAAGAACACTGAAGCTTTCTTT.